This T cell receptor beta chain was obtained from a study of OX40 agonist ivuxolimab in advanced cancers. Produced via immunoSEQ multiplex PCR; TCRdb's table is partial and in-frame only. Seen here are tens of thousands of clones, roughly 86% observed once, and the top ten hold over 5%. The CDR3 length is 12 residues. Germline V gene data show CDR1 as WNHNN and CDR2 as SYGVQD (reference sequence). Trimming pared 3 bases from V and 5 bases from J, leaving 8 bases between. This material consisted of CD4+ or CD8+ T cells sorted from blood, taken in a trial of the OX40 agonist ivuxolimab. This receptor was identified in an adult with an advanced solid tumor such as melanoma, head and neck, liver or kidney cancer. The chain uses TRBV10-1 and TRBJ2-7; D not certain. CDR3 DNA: TGCGCCAGCAGTGACAGGTTGGACGAGCAGTACTTC. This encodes CASSDRLDEQYF.